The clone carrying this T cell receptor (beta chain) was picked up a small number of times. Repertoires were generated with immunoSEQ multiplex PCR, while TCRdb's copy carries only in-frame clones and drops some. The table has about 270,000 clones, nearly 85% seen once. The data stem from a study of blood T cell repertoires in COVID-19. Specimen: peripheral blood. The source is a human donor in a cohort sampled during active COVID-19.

The CDR3 region is CASSLVQREPIGELFF. The CDR3 DNA reads as TGCGCCAGCAGCTTGGTACAGCGGGAACCCATCGGGGAGCTGTTTTTT. This rearrangement joins TRBV5-1 to TRBJ2-2; 7 bases are a match to TRBD2. After removal of 0 bases from V and 7 bases from J, the junction contained 9 bases not matched to a gene. The length of the CDR3 is 16 residues. Germline V gene lookup returns CDR1 SGHRS and CDR2 YFSETQ.